This T cell receptor beta chain was documented in a study of control samples from healthy donors and cancer patients. CDR1 is SQVTM and CDR2 is ANQGSEA in the germline V gene. This CDR3 contains 13 residues. V dropped 6 bases and J dropped 0 bases, with 12 bases sitting between them. Repertoires were generated with immunoSEQ multiplex PCR, while TCRdb's copy carries only in-frame clones and drops some. The data contain more than 50,000 clones, approximately 95% of them singletons. Sequencing was performed on blood. This receptor was obtained from a young woman in good health. The chain employs TRBV29-1 and TRBJ2-7, with TRBD1 as a possible D gene (5 bases). CDR3 region: CSVQVDYSYEQYF. The CDR3 nucleotides read TGCAGCGTACAGGTTGATTACTCCTACGAGCAGTACTTC.